This entry lists 17 T cell receptor beta chains sequenced from one sample in a study of HIV-infected patients and healthy controls. No cell fractionation was done, so the repertoire covers all unsorted peripheral blood T cells. cDNA was made from roughly 500 ng RNA using alpha and beta constant primers. Separate chain-specific third strand synthesis with multiplexing indices produced the alpha and beta libraries. In TCRdb, the 5' RACE reads were re-called with MiXCR into one record per CDR3 protein. The sample records 8,000 to 10,000 distinct CDR3 sequences, about 6% being singletons. Input material: blood. The source is an adult in good health.

Ten or more counts support this clonotype. The V call is TRBV7-2, the J call TRBJ2-7; tentatively, D is TRBD1 (6 bases). Trimming pared 0 bases from V and 9 bases from J, leaving 9 bases between. Germline CDR1 is SGHTA and CDR2 is FQGNSA. This CDR3 spans 12 amino acids. CDR3 sequence reads: CASSLAQGGQYF. The DNA for the CDR3 is TGTGCCAGCAGCTTAGCTCAAGGGGGGCAGTACTTC.

By sample fraction, this clonotype is medium-sized. The chain has TRBV6-2 or TRBV6-3 and TRBJ1-5; the D gene is possibly TRBD1 (6 bases). This CDR3 comprises 17 residues. V gave up 8 bases and J gave up 2 bases, with 22 bases separating them. Germline V gene data show CDR1 as MNHEY and CDR2 as SVGEGT. CDR3 bases: TGTGCCAGCCGTCGGGAGACAGGCGGGTGGGGCAATCAGCCCCAGCATTTT. It is translated as CASRRETGGWGNQPQHF.

This clonotype was recorded many times. The chain has TRBV6-1 and TRBJ1-5; D possibly corresponds to TRBD1 (6 bases). This CDR3 comprises 16 residues. Per germline, CDR1 MNHNS and CDR2 SASEGT. Trimming pared 1 base from V and 2 bases from J, leaving 12 bases between. CDR3 region: CASSEEGRGRNQPQHF. CDR3 bases: TGTGCCAGCAGTGAAGAAGGCAGGGGACGCAATCAGCCCCAGCATTTT.

The sample holds many counts of this clonotype. CDR3 protein: CAISGFGAGNTIYF. For the CDR3, the DNA is TGTGCCATCAGTGGATTCGGGGCCGGAAACACCATATATTTT. The chain combines TRBV10-3 with TRBJ1-3, with D possibly matching TRBD1 (5 bases). V was pared by 4 bases and J by 4 bases, with 11 bases between. Germline loops: CDR1 ENHRY, CDR2 SYGVKD. The CDR3 is made up of 14 amino acids.

This clonotype was counted at least ten times. The rearrangement uses TRBV7-3 and TRBJ2-2; tentatively, D is TRBD2 (6 bases). The CDR3 runs 15 residues. Germline V gene sequence: CDR1 SGHTA, CDR2 FQGTGA. The V and J ends lost 1 base and 2 bases respectively, with 8 bases between them. The DNA of the CDR3 is TGTGCCAGCAGCTTAAGGGGGGATAACACCGGGGAGCTGTTTTTT. It specifies CASSLRGDNTGELFF.

This clonotype was detected ten times or more. This chain connects TRBV11-3 to TRBJ2-2; D unresolved. The V gene's germline CDR1 is SGHNT and CDR2 YENEEA. The CDR3 consists of 11 residues. V lost 4 bases, J lost 6 bases, and 3 bases lay in between. CDR3 sequence reads: CASSSSGELFF. The CDR3 coding sequence is TGTGCCAGCAGCTCTTCCGGGGAGCTGTTTTTT.

By proportion, this clonotype is medium-sized. The CDR3: CASSLDPSDSYEQYF. CDR3 sequence (DNA): TGCGCCAGCAGCTTGGACCCTAGCGACTCCTACGAGCAGTACTTC. The gene calls are TRBV5-1 and TRBJ2-7; D perhaps matches TRBD2 (6 bases). This CDR3 spans 15 amino acids. The germline V and J ends were trimmed by 0 bases and 0 bases, with 10 bases remaining between them. CDR1 is SGHRS and CDR2 is YFSETQ in the germline V gene. Full variable domain (remainder filled in from reference TRBV5-1 and TRBJ2-7): KAGVTQTPRYLIKTRGQQVTLSCSPISGHRSVSWYQQTPGQGLQFLFEYFSETQRNKGNFPGRFSGRQFSNSRSEMNVSTLELGDSALYLCASSLDPSDSYEQYFGPGTRLTVT.

This clonotype was observed at least ten times. This chain joins TRBV6-2 or TRBV6-3 and TRBJ2-4; D possibly uses TRBD1 or TRBD2 (5 bases each). The CDR3 contains 12 residues. V gave up 6 bases and J gave up 11 bases, with 14 bases separating them. Germline V gives CDR1 MNHEY, CDR2 SVGEGT. CDR3 coding DNA: TGTGCCAGCAGCTTAGCCCGGGGCCTTCAGTACTTC. The encoded protein is CASSLARGLQYF.

This clonotype was counted between two and nine times. The J gene is TRBJ2-3, the V gene TRBV7-8; D gene unclear. Germline CDR1 is SGHVS and CDR2 is FQNEAQ. This CDR3 is 12 amino acids long. V shed 3 bases and J shed 10 bases, with 11 bases lying between them. The CDR3 nucleotides read TGTGCCAGCAGCTTTGTGGTCGCCGCGCAGTATTTT. Protein product: CASSFVVAAQYF.

This clonotype was seen at least ten times. The chain joins TRBV29-1 to TRBJ1-1; perhaps TRBD1 as D (6 bases). Germline CDR1 is SQVTM and CDR2 is ANQGSEA. The length of the CDR3 is 13 residues. Trimming stripped 4 bases from V and 0 bases from J, with 9 bases between. The CDR3 DNA sequence: TGCAGCGTTGGCGACAGGATGAACACTGAAGCTTTCTTT. Translated, it gives CSVGDRMNTEAFF.

By share, this clonotype ranks as medium-sized. V gene TRBV28 combines with J gene TRBJ1-5; D uncertain. Germline-derived CDR1 and CDR2 are MDHEN and SYDVKM. The germline V and J ends were trimmed by 6 bases and 3 bases, with 12 bases remaining between them. This CDR3 is 14 amino acids long. For the CDR3, the DNA is TGTGCCAGCAGCCTTGTGGAACTCAATCAGCCCCAGCATTTT. This encodes CASSLVELNQPQHF.

This clonotype has ten or more counts. The CDR3 here is CASRRTSGTEYEQYF. CDR3 DNA: TGTGCCAGCAGGAGGACTAGCGGGACCGAATACGAGCAGTACTTC. This chain joins TRBV12-3 or TRBV12-4 and TRBJ2-7, with 12 nucleotides matching TRBD2. Unmatched junction bases numbered 7, after V lost 6 bases and J lost 4 bases. The length of the CDR3 is 15 residues.

This clonotype was detected once. This chain uses TRBV28 with TRBJ1-1, with 7 bases fitting TRBD1. Trimming removed 5 bases from V and 0 bases from J; junction bases left unmatched: 9. Germline V CDR1 and CDR2: MDHEN, SYDVKM. The CDR3 has 16 residues. CDR3 nucleotides: TGTGCCAGCAGTCCAGGGGGGGGGGTTATGAACACTGAAGCTTTCTTT. It encodes CASSPGGGVMNTEAFF.

This clonotype was seen at least ten times. J is TRBJ2-7 and V is TRBV11-2; 7 bases map to TRBD1. Per germline, CDR1 SGHAT and CDR2 FQNNGV. This CDR3 is 15 amino acids long. With V trimmed by 5 bases and J by 0 bases, 7 bases remained unmatched. The CDR3 sequence: CASSPGTDRSYEQYF. CDR3 sequence (DNA): TGTGCCAGCAGCCCAGGGACAGACCGCTCCTACGAGCAGTACTTC.

This clonotype is classed as medium-sized. The rearrangement joins TRBV6-5 to TRBJ2-1; 12 nucleotides agree with TRBD2. This CDR3 region has 17 residues. The V and J ends lost 2 bases and 8 bases, in that order; junction bases with no gene match: 10. The germline CDR1 and CDR2 sequences are MNHEY and SVGAGI. CDR3 bases: TGTGCCAGCAGTTACGTGAGGGCTAGCGGGAGGGCCTATGAGCAGTTCTTC. Translation: CASSYVRASGRAYEQFF.

By share of the sample, this clonotype is medium-sized. The chain carries TRBV10-3 and TRBJ1-6; D is ambiguous. The CDR3 is made up of 13 amino acids. CDR1 is ENHRY, CDR2 SYGVKD, per germline. Trimming stripped 8 bases from V and 3 bases from J, with 8 bases between. For the CDR3, the DNA is TGTGCCATCTCCCCCGACTATAATTCACCCCTCCACTTT. Encoded protein: CAISPDYNSPLHF.

This clonotype has more than one count but fewer than ten. This chain links TRBV7-9 with TRBJ2-2, with D perhaps being TRBD1 or TRBD2 (6 bases each). The ends were cut back, 3 bases at V and 4 bases at J, with 15 bases in the middle. In germline, CDR1 is SEHNR, CDR2 FQNEAQ (reference sequence). The CDR3 contains 16 residues. The CDR3, as DNA: TGTGCCAGCAGCTTCTCCTCGGGGGCAGTCACCGGGGAGCTGTTTTTT. It translates to CASSFSSGAVTGELFF. The variable domain in full, with the rest retrieved from reference TRBV7-9 and TRBJ2-2, is DTGVSQNPRHKITKRGQNVTFRCDPISEHNRLYWYRQTLGQGPEFLTYFQNEAQLEKSRLLSDRFSAERPKGSFSTLEIQRTEQGDSAMYLCASSFSSGAVTGELFFGEGSRLTVL.